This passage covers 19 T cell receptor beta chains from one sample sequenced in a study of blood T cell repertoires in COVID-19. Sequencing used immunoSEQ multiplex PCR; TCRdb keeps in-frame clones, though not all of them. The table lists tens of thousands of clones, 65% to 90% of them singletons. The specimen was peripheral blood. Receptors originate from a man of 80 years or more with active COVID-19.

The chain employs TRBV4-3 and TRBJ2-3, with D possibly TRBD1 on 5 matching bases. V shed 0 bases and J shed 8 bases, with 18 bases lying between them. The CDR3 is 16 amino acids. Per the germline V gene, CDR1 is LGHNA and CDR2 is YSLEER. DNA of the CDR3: TGCGCCAGCAGCCAAGATTTCGGCAGGGCTTTTGGTACGCAGTATTTT. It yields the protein CASSQDFGRAFGTQYF.

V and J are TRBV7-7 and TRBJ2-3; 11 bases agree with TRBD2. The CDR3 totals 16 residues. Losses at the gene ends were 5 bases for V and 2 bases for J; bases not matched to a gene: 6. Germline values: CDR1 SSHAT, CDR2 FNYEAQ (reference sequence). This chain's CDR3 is CASSPGLAGSTDTQYF. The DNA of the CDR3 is TGTGCCAGCAGCCCCGGACTAGCGGGTTCCACAGATACGCAGTATTTT. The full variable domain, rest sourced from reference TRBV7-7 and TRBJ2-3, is GAGVSQSPRYKVTKRGQDVTLRCDPISSHATLYWYQQALGQGPEFLTYFNYEAQPDKSGLPSDRFSAERPEGSISTLTIQRTEQRDSAMYRCASSPGLAGSTDTQYFGPGTRLTVL.

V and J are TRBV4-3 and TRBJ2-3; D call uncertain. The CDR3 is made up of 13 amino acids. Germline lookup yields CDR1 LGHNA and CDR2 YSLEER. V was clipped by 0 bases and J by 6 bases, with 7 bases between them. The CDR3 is CASSQEFSDTQYF. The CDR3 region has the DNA TGCGCCAGCAGCCAAGAATTTAGTGATACGCAGTATTTT.

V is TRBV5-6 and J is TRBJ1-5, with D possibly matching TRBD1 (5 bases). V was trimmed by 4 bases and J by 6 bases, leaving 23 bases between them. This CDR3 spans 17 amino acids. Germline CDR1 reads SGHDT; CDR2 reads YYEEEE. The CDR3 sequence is CASSRRITDSAAQPQHF. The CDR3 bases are TGTGCCAGCAGCCGTCGTATTACCGACAGCGCCGCTCAGCCCCAGCATTTT.

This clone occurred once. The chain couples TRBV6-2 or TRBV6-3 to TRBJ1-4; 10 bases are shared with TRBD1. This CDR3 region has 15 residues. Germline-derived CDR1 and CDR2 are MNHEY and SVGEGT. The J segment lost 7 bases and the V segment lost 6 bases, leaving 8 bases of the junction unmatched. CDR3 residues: CASSRQGAPGEKLFF. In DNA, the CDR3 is TGTGCCAGCAGCCGACAGGGGGCACCTGGTGAAAAACTGTTTTTT.

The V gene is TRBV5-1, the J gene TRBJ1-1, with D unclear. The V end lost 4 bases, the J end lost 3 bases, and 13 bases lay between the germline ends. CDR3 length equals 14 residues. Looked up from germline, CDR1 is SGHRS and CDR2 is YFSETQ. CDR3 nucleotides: TGCGCCAGCAGCCCCAAACAGCCCCACACTGAAGCTTTCTTT. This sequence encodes CASSPKQPHTEAFF.

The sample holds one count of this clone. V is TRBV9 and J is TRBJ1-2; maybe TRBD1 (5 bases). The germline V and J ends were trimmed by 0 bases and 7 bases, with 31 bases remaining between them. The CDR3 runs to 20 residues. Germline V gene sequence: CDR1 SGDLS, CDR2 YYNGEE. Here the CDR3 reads CASSVERGYRGADGGLGYTF. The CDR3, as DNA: TGTGCCAGCAGCGTAGAGCGGGGGTACAGAGGGGCGGACGGAGGACTTGGCTACACCTTC.

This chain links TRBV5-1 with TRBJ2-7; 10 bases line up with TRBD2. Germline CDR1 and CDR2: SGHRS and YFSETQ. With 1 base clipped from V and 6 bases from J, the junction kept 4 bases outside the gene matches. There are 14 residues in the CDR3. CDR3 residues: CASSLFLAGVEQYF. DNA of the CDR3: TGCGCCAGCAGCTTGTTTCTAGCGGGGGTCGAGCAGTACTTC.

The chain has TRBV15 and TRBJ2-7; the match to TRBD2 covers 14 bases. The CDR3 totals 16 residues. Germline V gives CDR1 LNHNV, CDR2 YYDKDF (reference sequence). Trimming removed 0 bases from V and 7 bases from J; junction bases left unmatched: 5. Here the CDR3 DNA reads TGTGCCACCAGCAGAGATGGGACTAGCGGGGGCCGGGAGCAGTACTTC. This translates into CATSRDGTSGGREQYF.

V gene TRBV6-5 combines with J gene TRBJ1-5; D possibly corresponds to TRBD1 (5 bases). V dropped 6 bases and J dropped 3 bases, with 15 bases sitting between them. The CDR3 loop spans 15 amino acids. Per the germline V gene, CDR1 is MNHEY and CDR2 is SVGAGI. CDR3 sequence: CASRGGRSSNQPQHF. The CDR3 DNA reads TGTGCCAGCAGGGGGGGGAGGTCGTCCAATCAGCCCCAGCATTTT.

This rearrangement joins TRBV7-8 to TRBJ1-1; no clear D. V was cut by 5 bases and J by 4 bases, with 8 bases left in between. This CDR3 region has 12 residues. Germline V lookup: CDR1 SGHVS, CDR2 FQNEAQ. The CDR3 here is CASSHASTEAFF. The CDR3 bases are TGTGCCAGCAGCCATGCCAGCACTGAAGCTTTCTTT.

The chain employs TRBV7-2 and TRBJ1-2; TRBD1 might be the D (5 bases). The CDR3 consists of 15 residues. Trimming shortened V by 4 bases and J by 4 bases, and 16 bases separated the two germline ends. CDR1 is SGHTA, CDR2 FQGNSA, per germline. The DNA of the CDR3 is TGTGCCAGCAGCTCTCCCAGTACAGGTGTCTATGGCTACACCTTC. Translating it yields CASSSPSTGVYGYTF. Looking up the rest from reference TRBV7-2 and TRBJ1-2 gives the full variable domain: GAGVSQSPSNKVTEKGKDVELRCDPISGHTALYWYRQSLGQGLEFLIYFQGNSAPDKSGLPSDRFSAERTGGSVSTLTIQRTQQEDSAVYLCASSSPSTGVYGYTFGSGTRLTVV.

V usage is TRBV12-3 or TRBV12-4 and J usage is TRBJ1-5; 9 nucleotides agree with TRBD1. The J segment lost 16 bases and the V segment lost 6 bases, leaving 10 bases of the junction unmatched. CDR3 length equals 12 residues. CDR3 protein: CASSNTGDRVHF. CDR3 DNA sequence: TGTGCCAGCAGCAATACCGGGGACAGGGTACATTTT.

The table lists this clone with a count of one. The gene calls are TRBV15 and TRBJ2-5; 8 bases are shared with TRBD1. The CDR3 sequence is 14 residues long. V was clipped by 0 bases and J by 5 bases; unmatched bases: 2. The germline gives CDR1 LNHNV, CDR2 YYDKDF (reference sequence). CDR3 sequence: CATSRDNRGETQYF. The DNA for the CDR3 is TGTGCCACCAGCAGAGATAACAGGGGGGAGACCCAGTACTTC.

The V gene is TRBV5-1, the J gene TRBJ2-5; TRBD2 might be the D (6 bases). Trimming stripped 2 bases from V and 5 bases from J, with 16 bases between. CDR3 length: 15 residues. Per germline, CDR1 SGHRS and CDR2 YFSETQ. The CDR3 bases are TGCGCCAGCAGCTTCGCCGGGGGAGGTTCGGAGACCCAGTACTTC. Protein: CASSFAGGGSETQYF.

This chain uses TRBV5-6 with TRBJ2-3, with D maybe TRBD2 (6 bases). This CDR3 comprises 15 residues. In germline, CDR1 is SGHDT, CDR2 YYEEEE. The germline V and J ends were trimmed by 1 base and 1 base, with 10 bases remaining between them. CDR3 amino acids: CASSLLSSGTDTQYF. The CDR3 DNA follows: TGTGCCAGCAGCTTGTTGTCTAGCGGCACAGATACGCAGTATTTT.

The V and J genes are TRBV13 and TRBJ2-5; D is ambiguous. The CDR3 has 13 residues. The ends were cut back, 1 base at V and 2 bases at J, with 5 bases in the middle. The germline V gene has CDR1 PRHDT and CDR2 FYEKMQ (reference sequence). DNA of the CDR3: TGTGCCAGCAGCTTAGACAGACAAGAGACCCAGTACTTC. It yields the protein CASSLDRQETQYF. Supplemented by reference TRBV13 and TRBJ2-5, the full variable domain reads AAGVIQSPRHLIKEKRETATLKCYPIPRHDTVYWYQQGPGQDPQFLISFYEKMQSDKGSIPDRFSAQQFSDYHSELNMSSLELGDSALYFCASSLDRQETQYFGPGTRLLVL.

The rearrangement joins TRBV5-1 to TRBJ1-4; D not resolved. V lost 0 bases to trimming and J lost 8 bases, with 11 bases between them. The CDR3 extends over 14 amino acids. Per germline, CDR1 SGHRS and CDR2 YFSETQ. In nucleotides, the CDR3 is TGCGCCAGCAGCTTGGGAGGCGCCGGGGAAAAACTGTTTTTT. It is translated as CASSLGGAGEKLFF.

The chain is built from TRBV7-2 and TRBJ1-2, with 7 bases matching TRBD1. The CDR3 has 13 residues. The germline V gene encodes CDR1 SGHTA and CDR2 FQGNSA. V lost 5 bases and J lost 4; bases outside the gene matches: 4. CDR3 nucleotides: TGTGCCAGCAGCGACAGGGATGGCTATGGCTACACCTTC. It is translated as CASSDRDGYGYTF.